One sample yielded the 27 T cell receptor beta chains listed below, sequenced in a study of T-cell reconstitution after alpha-beta-depleted transplantation in children. For TCRbeta, the library was prepared with unique molecular identifiers. Via MiXCR, TCRdb re-called the PCR reads, giving one row per CDR3 protein. The sample shows about 200,000 distinct CDR3 sequences, about 8.4% of them seen only once. The input for sequencing was PBMCs, mostly from graft donor cells, taken 360 days after TCRalphabeta/CD19-depleted stem cell transplant. Receptor source: a male patient aged 2-15 years who had a stem cell transplant for acute myeloid leukemia, so the T cells may come from the graft donor.

About this clonotype itself: A much larger clonotype is one base distant, so this may be a read error. The rearrangement links TRBV10-3 to TRBJ2-2; D is perhaps TRBD1 (5 bases). V gave up 6 bases and J gave up 6 bases, with 11 bases separating them. This CDR3 comprises 13 residues. Looked up from germline, CDR1 is ENHRY and CDR2 is SYGVKD. CDR3 in amino acids: CAIRGSGSGELFF. As DNA, the CDR3 is TGTGCCATCAGAGGGTCAGGGTCCGGGGAGCTGTTTTTT.

This clonotype was detected a few times. CDR3 DNA sequence: TGTGCCACCAGTGAGGCCTCGGGGAATACGCAGTATTTT. This sequence encodes CATSEASGNTQYF. The chain combines TRBV24-1 with TRBJ2-3; D may be TRBD2 (5 bases). The CDR3 is 13 residues long. In germline, CDR1 is KGHDR, CDR2 SFDVKD. V dropped 4 bases and J dropped 7 bases, with 11 bases sitting between them.

The chain couples TRBV12-3 or TRBV12-4 to TRBJ2-5; possible D gene TRBD2, 6 bases. V lost 4 bases and J lost 4, with 13 bases in between. The CDR3 spans 14 residues. In nucleotides, the CDR3 is TGTGCCAGCAGTTCCGGGGGTAGCGTAGAGACCCAGTACTTC. This encodes CASSSGGSVETQYF.

This clonotype appeared many times. The rearrangement links TRBV29-1 to TRBJ2-6, with D perhaps matching TRBD1 (6 bases). Germline V gene sequence: CDR1 SQVTM, CDR2 ANQGSEA. V dropped 6 bases and J dropped 0 bases, with 18 bases sitting between them. The CDR3 contains 17 residues. The CDR3, as DNA: TGCAGCGTCAAGGGGGTCGTTGAACCCTCTGGGGCCAACGTCCTGACTTTC. As protein: CSVKGVVEPSGANVLTF.

This clonotype was recorded many times. V and J are TRBV9 and TRBJ2-1; TRBD1 matches at 7 bases. From germline, CDR1 is SGDLS and CDR2 YYNGEE. The CDR3 is made up of 14 amino acids. J was trimmed by 15 bases and V by 4 bases; bases with no gene match: 16. CDR3 sequence (DNA): TGTGCCAGCAGCTCCCAGGTGAACCGGGACAGACGGTTCTTC. Translated, it gives CASSSQVNRDRRFF.

The table lists this clonotype with a few counts. The genes are TRBV20-1 and TRBJ2-3; TRBD1 aligns across 11 bases. The CDR3 sequence is 14 residues long. Germline values: CDR1 DFQATT, CDR2 SNEGSKA (reference sequence). With 6 bases clipped from V and 14 bases from J, the junction kept 16 bases outside the gene matches. The CDR3 is CSARGQGGHGSMYF. The CDR3, as DNA: TGCAGTGCGCGGGGACAGGGGGGACATGGCAGCATGTATTTT.

The chain combines TRBV29-1 with TRBJ2-4; D is unclear. The CDR3 covers 12 residues. V was trimmed by 3 bases and J by 9 bases, leaving 12 bases between them. Per germline, CDR1 SQVTM and CDR2 ANQGSEA. The DNA for the CDR3 is TGCAGCGTTGATACTGGTGTTTCCATTCAGTACTTC. Its protein is CSVDTGVSIQYF.

This clonotype was seen only a few times. The chain couples TRBV7-3 to TRBJ2-2; no reliable D call. Trimming removed 4 bases from V and 7 bases from J, with 7 bases in between. There are 12 residues in the CDR3. CDR1 is SGHTA, CDR2 FQGTGA, per germline. In nucleotides, the CDR3 is TGTGCCAGCAGCTCTCAACACGGGGAGCTGTTTTTT. Its protein is CASSSQHGELFF. Full variable domain (remainder filled in from reference TRBV7-3 and TRBJ2-2): GAGVSQTPSNKVTEKGKYVELRCDPISGHTALYWYRQSLGQGPEFLIYFQGTGAADDSGLPNDRFFAVRPEGSVSTLKIQRTERGDSAVYLCASSSQHGELFFGEGSRLTVL.

A few counts support this clonotype. The chain joins TRBV20-1 to TRBJ2-5; TRBD2 agrees at 12 bases. Trimming at V came to 1 base and at J to 5 bases, leaving 5 bases not matched to a gene. Per germline, CDR1 DFQATT and CDR2 SNEGSKA (reference sequence). The CDR3 has 15 amino acids. The DNA of the CDR3 is TGCAGTGCTAGAGGACTAGCGGGAGACGAGGAGACCCAGTACTTC. This translates into CSARGLAGDEETQYF.

This clonotype was seen a handful of times. The genes are TRBV29-1 and TRBJ2-5; maybe TRBD1 (7 bases). The ends were cut back, 7 bases at V and 1 base at J, with 19 bases in the middle. The germline gives CDR1 SQVTM, CDR2 ANQGSEA. The CDR3 runs to 15 residues. The CDR3 reads CSGWRGRGVQETQYF. In DNA form, the CDR3 reads TGCAGCGGCTGGCGTGGCAGGGGGGTCCAAGAGACCCAGTACTTC.

This clonotype has at least ten counts. The chain employs TRBV28 and TRBJ2-3; D is possibly TRBD2 (6 bases). Germline V gene data show CDR1 as MDHEN and CDR2 as SYDVKM. V was trimmed by 5 bases and J by 1 base, leaving 13 bases between them. This CDR3 contains 15 residues. CDR3 coding DNA: TGTGCCAGCAGTACCCAGTTAGCGGGCACAGATACGCAGTATTTT. Its protein product is CASSTQLAGTDTQYF.

This clonotype was seen many times. The chain uses TRBV20-1 and TRBJ2-3; 9 bases are shared with TRBD2. After removal of 4 bases from V and 4 bases from J, the junction contained 6 bases not matched to a gene. Germline V gene lookup returns CDR1 DFQATT and CDR2 SNEGSKA (reference sequence). The CDR3 extends over 14 amino acids. CDR3 coding DNA: TGCAGTGCTACGCGGGGGGGCCTGGCAGATACGCAGTATTTT. Translation: CSATRGGLADTQYF.

The chain recombines TRBV24-1 with TRBJ2-1, with TRBD1 matching over 8 bases. The V segment lost 3 bases and the J segment 7 bases; nucleotides outside the gene matches: 7. In germline, CDR1 is KGHDR, CDR2 SFDVKD. There are 15 residues in the CDR3. The CDR3, as DNA: TGTGCCACCAGTGATCCCGGACAGGGTGGGAATGAGCAGTTCTTC. Amino acids: CATSDPGQGGNEQFF.

Many counts were recorded for this clonotype. The chain uses TRBV7-2 and TRBJ2-5, with a weak D call TRBD2 (5 bases). The germline V gene has CDR1 SGHTA and CDR2 FQGNSA. V shed 2 bases and J shed 2 bases, with 12 bases lying between them. This CDR3 spans 15 amino acids. CDR3 protein: CASSLSRGSQETQYF. The CDR3 coding sequence is TGTGCCAGCAGCTTAAGTCGGGGATCTCAAGAGACCCAGTACTTC.

This clonotype was seen only a few times. V is TRBV12-3 or TRBV12-4 and J is TRBJ2-7, with 9 bases matching TRBD1. The CDR3 sequence is 14 residues long. V gave up 5 bases and J gave up 2 bases; unmatched junction bases: 4. The CDR3 region is CASSPRQGAYEQYF. DNA of the CDR3: TGTGCCAGCAGTCCAAGACAGGGGGCCTACGAGCAGTACTTC.

This clonotype was seen many times. The chain carries TRBV28 and TRBJ2-3; TRBD2 matches at 7 bases. This CDR3 contains 16 residues. Germline V gene sequence: CDR1 MDHEN, CDR2 SYDVKM. The junction had 10 bases not matched to a gene; V was cut back by 1 base and J by 6 bases. The CDR3 coding sequence is TGTGCCAGCAGTTTATCCGTAGCGGGCCAACGGGATACGCAGTATTTT. Translation: CASSLSVAGQRDTQYF.

The table lists this clonotype with a few counts. This rearrangement joins TRBV5-1 to TRBJ2-1, with TRBD1 as a possible D gene (6 bases). Trimming took off 4 bases at V and 5 bases at J, with 16 bases between the two ends. The CDR3 length is 15 residues. In germline, CDR1 is SGHRS, CDR2 YFSETQ. CDR3 coding DNA: TGCGCCAGCAGCCATGCCGGGACACCAAACAATGAGCAGTTCTTC. Translation: CASSHAGTPNNEQFF.

This clonotype was seen many times. The V gene is TRBV12-3 or TRBV12-4, the J gene TRBJ2-5; D is unclear. V gave up 3 bases and J gave up 1 base, with 21 bases separating them. This CDR3 has 18 amino acids. The CDR3 here is CASSLRLASQRIQETQYF. The CDR3 bases are TGTGCCAGCAGTTTGCGGCTGGCGAGTCAGAGAATCCAAGAGACCCAGTACTTC.

The gene calls are TRBV4-2 and TRBJ1-2; maybe TRBD1 (6 bases). The CDR3 totals 17 residues. Trimming stripped 3 bases from V and 8 bases from J, with 25 bases between. CDR1 LGHNA and CDR2 YNFKEQ come from the germline V gene. The DNA of the CDR3 is TGTGCCAGCAGCCAGGTACAAATTTGGGGGCGAACTCGAGGCTACACCTTC. It codes for CASSQVQIWGRTRGYTF.

This clonotype has just a few counts. V and J are TRBV3-1 and TRBJ2-5; TRBD2 matches at 14 bases. Unmatched junction bases numbered 2, after V lost 7 bases and J lost 4 bases. CDR3 length equals 14 residues. Germline CDR1 is LGHDT and CDR2 is YNNKEL (reference sequence). CDR3 loop: CASTGTSGRETQYF. CDR3 DNA: TGTGCCAGCACCGGGACTAGCGGGAGAGAGACCCAGTACTTC.

This clonotype was recorded a few times. The rearrangement joins TRBV6-2 or TRBV6-3 to TRBJ2-2, with D unclear. The CDR3 is 14 residues long. The V and J ends lost 7 bases and 1 base respectively, with 10 bases between them. Germline assignment: CDR1 MNHEY and CDR2 SVGEGT. For the CDR3, the DNA is TGTGCCAGCACCATAGATATGAACACCGGGGAGCTGTTTTTT. It is translated as CASTIDMNTGELFF.

In this sample, this clonotype turned up a few times. This chain connects TRBV3-1 to TRBJ1-1; 8 nucleotides match TRBD1. Germline V CDR1 and CDR2: LGHDT, YNNKEL (reference sequence). Unmatched junction bases numbered 4, after V lost 6 bases and J lost 1 base. The length of the CDR3 is 14 residues. CDR3 coding DNA: TGTGCCAGCAGGGCGACAGGGGAGAACACTGAAGCTTTCTTT. Its translation is CASRATGENTEAFF.

The chain uses TRBV27 and TRBJ1-2; tentative D call: TRBD1 (6 bases). CDR1 is MNHEY and CDR2 is SMNVEV in the germline V gene (reference sequence). V dropped 5 bases and J dropped 3 bases, with 10 bases sitting between them. The CDR3 is made up of 13 amino acids. CDR3 residues: CASSLGGHYGYTF. CDR3 DNA: TGTGCCAGCAGTCTAGGGGGTCACTATGGCTACACCTTC.

The chain is built from TRBV20-1 and TRBJ2-7, with D tentatively TRBD2 (5 bases). This CDR3 has 15 residues. The germline V gene has CDR1 DFQATT and CDR2 SNEGSKA (reference sequence). Trimming stripped 5 bases from V and 3 bases from J, with 20 bases between. CDR3 bases: TGCAGTGCTCAAACCCTGGGGAGTTCGTTCTACGAGCAGTACTTC. Protein sequence: CSAQTLGSSFYEQYF.

The chain couples TRBV3-1 to TRBJ2-7; 12 bases are shared with TRBD2. Losses at the gene ends were 0 bases for V and 1 base for J; bases not matched to a gene: 10. CDR3 length: 19 amino acids. The V gene's germline CDR1 is LGHDT and CDR2 YNNKEL (reference sequence). CDR3 sequence reads: CASSQEGTSGSLVSYEQYF. CDR3 bases: TGTGCCAGCAGCCAAGAAGGGACTAGCGGGTCCCTTGTGTCCTACGAGCAGTACTTC.

This clonotype was detected only a few times. The chain is built from TRBV11-2 and TRBJ2-3, with D possibly being TRBD1 (6 bases). Trimming stripped 10 bases from V and 5 bases from J, with 28 bases between. Germline V gene data show CDR1 as SGHAT and CDR2 as FQNNGV. This CDR3 contains 17 residues. This chain's CDR3 is CATSLSGNREEGDTQYF. CDR3 nucleotide sequence: TGTGCCACCTCCTTAAGTGGGAACAGGGAAGAGGGAGATACGCAGTATTTT.

This clonotype has only a few counts. The V call is TRBV5-5, the J call TRBJ2-1; 10 bases map to TRBD2. J gave up 9 bases and V 2 bases, and 2 bases lay outside the gene matches. The CDR3 is 13 amino acids. From germline, CDR1 is SGHKS and CDR2 YYEKEE (reference sequence). CDR3 residues: CASSLLAGSEQFF. The CDR3 DNA is TGTGCCAGCAGCTTACTAGCGGGGAGTGAGCAGTTCTTC.